Shown below are 14 T cell receptor beta chains from a single sample sequenced in a study of blood T cell repertoires in COVID-19. The data were produced by immunoSEQ multiplex PCR, yet TCRdb's version contains in-frame clones alone and is incomplete. The profile shows about 230,000 clones, over 80% of them singletons. The sample was peripheral blood. Every receptor here comes from a man aged 40-49 years with acute or convalescent COVID-19.

The rearrangement joins TRBV25-1 to TRBJ2-2; TRBD2 aligns across 7 bases. The V segment lost 6 bases and the J segment 2 bases; nucleotides outside the gene matches: 6. Germline lookup yields CDR1 MGHDK and CDR2 SYGVNS. The CDR3 length is 15 residues. This CDR3 reads CASRPSGINTGELFF. CDR3 nucleotide sequence: TGTGCCAGCAGACCAAGCGGGATCAACACCGGGGAGCTGTTTTTT. The full variable domain, completed using reference TRBV25-1 and TRBJ2-2, is EADIYQTPRYLVIGTGKKITLECSQTMGHDKMYWYQQDPGMELHLIHYSYGVNSTEKGDLSSESTVSRIRTEHFPLTLESARPSHTSQYLCASRPSGINTGELFFGEGSRLTVL.

The V call is TRBV6-5, the J call TRBJ1-2; 10 bases are shared with TRBD1. The CDR3 consists of 14 residues. The V gene end was trimmed by 5 bases and the J gene end by 4 bases; junction bases not matched to a gene: 4. Germline V gene sequence: CDR1 MNHEY, CDR2 SVGAGI. The CDR3 region is CASSNRDRGYGYTF. For the CDR3, the DNA is TGTGCCAGCAGTAACCGGGACAGGGGCTATGGCTACACCTTC.

The V call is TRBV7-9, the J call TRBJ2-7; 7 bases fit TRBD2. This CDR3 is 14 amino acids long. Germline V gene lookup returns CDR1 SEHNR and CDR2 FQNEAQ (reference sequence). J lost 0 bases, V lost 4 bases, and 3 bases had no gene match. CDR3 loop: CASSSSGLSYEQYF. DNA of the CDR3: TGTGCCAGCAGCTCTAGCGGCCTCTCCTACGAGCAGTACTTC. Full variable domain (missing parts from reference TRBV7-9 and TRBJ2-7): DTGVSQNPRHKITKRGQNVTFRCDPISEHNRLYWYRQTLGQGPEFLTYFQNEAQLEKSRLLSDRFSAERPKGSFSTLEIQRTEQGDSAMYLCASSSSGLSYEQYFGPGTRLTVT.

This sequence joins TRBV3-1 (or the pseudogene TRBV3-2) and TRBJ2-7; D may be TRBD2 (7 bases). V lost 0 bases to trimming and J lost 3 bases, with 21 bases between them. This CDR3 region has 18 residues. From germline, CDR1 is LGHDT and CDR2 YNNKEL (reference sequence). CDR3 sequence (DNA): TGTGCCAGCAGCCAAGAACTCACGGGGGGCCAAATTCGCTACGAGCAGTACTTC. Translation gives CASSQELTGGQIRYEQYF.

Comments on this clone: At one end, the junction sequence differs from germline, possibly due to a read error. The V call is TRBV19, the J call TRBJ2-2; 12 nucleotides match TRBD1. The CDR3 extends over 14 amino acids. The germline CDR1 and CDR2 sequences are LNHDA and SQIVND (reference sequence). As DNA, the CDR3 is TGTGCCAGTAGTATCACCGGGACAGGGGGCGGTGAATCTTTT. Translating it yields CASSITGTGGGESF.

CDR3 nucleotides: TGTGCCAGCAGCGGTACCCTAGGACATATGAACACTGAAGCTTTCTTT. Its protein product is CASSGTLGHMNTEAFF. This rearrangement joins TRBV11-2 to TRBJ1-1; possibly TRBD1 for D (5 bases). Germline-derived CDR1 and CDR2 are SGHAT and FQNNGV. The CDR3 covers 16 residues. V lost 5 bases and J 0 bases, leaving 16 bases between the germline ends.

As DNA, the CDR3 is TGTGCCAGCAGTTACCGGACGGGACAGGGTTACAATGAGCAGTTCTTC. Its protein is CASSYRTGQGYNEQFF. This chain connects TRBV6-2 or TRBV6-3 to TRBJ2-1; 9 positions agree with TRBD1. The CDR3 is made up of 16 amino acids. The germline gives CDR1 MNHEY, CDR2 SVGEGT. V shed 2 bases, J shed 4 bases, and the junction held 6 bases outside the gene matches.

About this clone itself: Other nucleotide sequences in the sample specify the same CDR3. The rearrangement joins TRBV5-1 to TRBJ1-1, with a possible D match to TRBD1 (5 bases). The CDR3 consists of 14 residues. Germline lookup yields CDR1 SGHRS and CDR2 YFSETQ. The V end was cut by 1 base, the J end by 2 bases, with 9 bases between. This CDR3 is CASSLRQGNTEAFF. The CDR3 region has the DNA TGCGCCAGCAGCTTGCGGCAGGGTAACACTGAAGCTTTCTTT.

The V and J genes are TRBV6-6 and TRBJ1-6; a possible D gene is TRBD1 (6 bases). CDR3 size: 14 residues. Germline assignment: CDR1 MNHNY and CDR2 SVGAGI (reference sequence). The V and J ends lost 6 bases and 6 bases respectively, with 12 bases between them. The CDR3 sequence is CASSNRVFNSPLHF. CDR3 DNA sequence: TGTGCCAGCAGCAACAGGGTGTTTAATTCACCCCTCCACTTT.

This chain joins TRBV19 and TRBJ1-6; D possibly corresponds to TRBD1 (6 bases). Per the germline V gene, CDR1 is LNHDA and CDR2 is SQIVND (reference sequence). Trimming shortened V by 5 bases and J by 6 bases, and 11 bases separated the two germline ends. The CDR3 covers 14 residues. The CDR3 loop reads CASSPGTFNSPLHF. The CDR3 nucleotides are TGTGCCAGTAGTCCGGGGACATTTAATTCACCCCTCCACTTT.

V and J are TRBV7-6 and TRBJ1-5, with D unresolved. The CDR3 loop spans 14 amino acids. V lost 5 bases to trimming and J lost 4 bases, with 12 bases between them. Germline CDR1 SGHVS, CDR2 FNYEAQ. Here the CDR3 DNA reads TGTGCCAGCAGCCCCCTCGGGGTAAATCAGCCCCAGCATTTT. This sequence encodes CASSPLGVNQPQHF.

The chain has TRBV6-4 and TRBJ1-2, with TRBD1 as a possible D gene (5 bases). The CDR3 sequence is 14 residues long. CDR1 is MRHNA, CDR2 SNTAGT, per germline. Trimming left V 0 bases short and J 8 bases short, with 13 bases between. CDR3 sequence: CASSDSSSGDGYTF. CDR3 in DNA: TGTGCCAGCAGTGACTCGAGTTCGGGGGACGGCTACACCTTC.

The genes are TRBV11-2 and TRBJ1-1; TRBD1 might be the D (5 bases). The V and J ends lost 3 bases and 4 bases respectively, with 18 bases between them. The CDR3 runs to 16 residues. Per germline, CDR1 SGHAT and CDR2 FQNNGV. CDR3 sequence reads: CASSLWQGQVGTEAFF. CDR3 bases: TGTGCCAGCAGCTTGTGGCAGGGCCAGGTCGGCACTGAAGCTTTCTTT.

Only a few counts were recorded for this clone. V and J are TRBV5-1 and TRBJ1-1, with a tentative D call TRBD1 (5 bases). The CDR3 spans 13 residues. Germline V gene lookup returns CDR1 SGHRS and CDR2 YFSETQ. Trimming removed 3 bases from V and 5 bases from J, with 11 bases in between. DNA of the CDR3: TGCGCCAGCAGCTCCAGGGTAGGGACTGAAGCTTTCTTT. It yields the protein CASSSRVGTEAFF.